This T cell receptor (beta chain) was documented in a study of blood T cell repertoires in COVID-19. About the research overall: Acute and convalescent COVID-19 samples came from the United States, Italy and Spain.

Looked up from germline, CDR1 is KGHSH and CDR2 is LQKENI. The CDR3 covers 17 residues. Deletions cut 2 bases from V and 0 bases from J, with 15 bases between. This clone was observed once. Sequencing used immunoSEQ multiplex PCR; TCRdb keeps in-frame clones, though not all of them. The repertoire holds over 150,000 clones, with 85% to 90% as singletons. The V gene is TRBV18, the J gene TRBJ2-3, with D perhaps matching TRBD2 (5 bases). Specimen: peripheral blood. This clonotype originated in a man in his sixties with COVID-19, enrolled during active disease. The CDR3 sequence: CASSPTWTLTSTDTQYF. In nucleotides, the CDR3 is TGTGCCAGCTCACCAACCTGGACTTTAACTAGCACAGATACGCAGTATTTT. Using reference TRBV18 and TRBJ2-3 for the parts outside the CDR3, the full variable domain is NAGVMQNPRHLVRRRGQEARLRCSPMKGHSHVYWYRQLPEEGLKFMVYLQKENIIDESGMPKERFSAEFPKEGPSILRIQQVVRGDSAAYFCASSPTWTLTSTDTQYFGPGTRLTVL.